One sample yielded the 32 T cell receptor beta chains listed below, sequenced in a study of blood T cell repertoires in COVID-19. Clones were read by immunoSEQ multiplex PCR, and TCRdb kept only the in-frame ones, dropping some. The data hold a few hundred thousand clones, with less than 90% observed a single time. Input material: peripheral blood. All receptors derive from a man in his fifties or sixties with acute or convalescent COVID-19.

This clone was observed a few times. The chain combines TRBV19 with TRBJ1-1; D not certain. The CDR3 sequence is 16 residues long. The germline V gene encodes CDR1 LNHDA and CDR2 SQIVND (reference sequence). Trimming stripped 1 base from V and 1 base from J, with 13 bases between. CDR3: CASSIGRVWTNTEAFF. CDR3 bases: TGTGCCAGTAGTATAGGGAGGGTTTGGACGAACACTGAAGCTTTCTTT.

The chain couples TRBV3-1 (or the pseudogene TRBV3-2) to TRBJ2-2, with D perhaps TRBD2 (6 bases). The germline V gene has CDR1 LGHDT and CDR2 YNNKEL (reference sequence). CDR3 size: 18 residues. With 0 bases removed from V and 2 bases from J, the gap between germline ends came to 16 bases. CDR3 amino acids: CASSQDLGRGDNTGELFF. DNA of the CDR3: TGTGCCAGCAGCCAAGATTTGGGGCGCGGGGATAACACCGGGGAGCTGTTTTTT.

In this sample, this clone turned up once. V usage is TRBV19 and J usage is TRBJ2-2; D might be TRBD2 (6 bases). Per germline, CDR1 LNHDA and CDR2 SQIVND (reference sequence). Trimming removed 7 bases from V and 0 bases from J, with 18 bases in between. The CDR3 is 17 amino acids. The CDR3 nucleotides read TGTGCCAGTACCCATACGGGAGAAACCGCGAACACCGGGGAGCTGTTTTTT. Its protein product is CASTHTGETANTGELFF.

V gene TRBV30 combines with J gene TRBJ1-3; D is unresolved. The V and J ends lost 0 bases and 3 bases respectively, with 12 bases between them. CDR3 size: 15 residues. Looked up from germline, CDR1 is GTSNPN and CDR2 is SVGIG (reference sequence). CDR3 DNA: TGTGCCTGGAGTGTACGGGGAGGAGGTGGAAACACCATATATTTT. Its protein product is CAWSVRGGGGNTIYF.

This clone was counted only a few times. V gene TRBV11-3 combines with J gene TRBJ1-1; D uncertain. The CDR3 is 13 amino acids. Per germline, CDR1 SGHNT and CDR2 YENEEA. Trimming stripped 1 base from V and 4 bases from J, with 7 bases between. The CDR3 sequence is CASSLGTSTEAFF. CDR3 DNA: TGTGCCAGCAGCTTAGGAACGAGCACTGAAGCTTTCTTT.

The chain uses TRBV5-4 and TRBJ2-3, with 9 bases identical to TRBD2. This CDR3 spans 15 amino acids. V lost 4 bases to trimming and J lost 4 bases; unmatched junction nucleotides: 7. Germline CDR1 and CDR2: SGHNT and YYREEE (reference sequence). The CDR3 loop reads CASSVSGSRADTQYF. CDR3 DNA sequence: TGTGCCAGCAGCGTTAGCGGGAGTAGAGCAGATACGCAGTATTTT.

This chain connects TRBV2 to TRBJ1-2; D ambiguous. CDR3 length: 12 residues. The V and J ends lost 3 bases and 4 bases respectively, with 6 bases between them. Germline lookup yields CDR1 SNHLY and CDR2 FYNNEI. The CDR3 spells CASSERVYGYTF. The CDR3 DNA reads TGTGCCAGCAGTGAGCGAGTCTATGGCTACACCTTC.

The V and J genes are TRBV5-6 and TRBJ1-1, with 10 positions matching TRBD1. Trimming removed 0 bases from V and 4 bases from J; junction bases left unmatched: 12. Germline-derived CDR1 and CDR2 are SGHDT and YYEEEE. The CDR3 consists of 18 residues. The CDR3 sequence: CASSLDRDRGVRTTEAFF. In DNA form, the CDR3 reads TGTGCCAGCAGCTTGGATCGGGACAGGGGTGTGAGGACCACTGAAGCTTTCTTT.

The chain employs TRBV4-2 and TRBJ2-7; D possibly corresponds to TRBD1 (5 bases). Germline CDR1 reads LGHNA; CDR2 reads YNFKEQ. The CDR3 consists of 16 residues. V was cut by 1 base and J by 7 bases, with 20 bases left in between. The CDR3: CASSQGAGQGPVEQYF. The CDR3 nucleotides are TGTGCCAGCAGCCAAGGGGCAGGACAAGGACCCGTGGAGCAGTACTTC.

This clone has only one observation. This sample includes further DNA sequences coding for the same CDR3. The J gene is TRBJ2-6, the V gene TRBV6-5; D is unresolved. This CDR3 is built from 15 residues. CDR1 and CDR2 (germline): MNHEY, SVGAGI. Deletions cut 2 bases from V and 0 bases from J, with 5 bases between. The DNA for the CDR3 is TGTGCCAGCAGTTACGAAGCCTCTGGGGCCAACGTCCTGACTTTC. As protein: CASSYEASGANVLTF.

This clone was seen once. The chain is built from TRBV4-1 and TRBJ1-2; D gene unclear. Deletions cut 4 bases from V and 5 bases from J, with 23 bases between. The germline V gene encodes CDR1 MGHRA and CDR2 YSYEKL. The CDR3 sequence is 17 residues long. In nucleotides, the CDR3 is TGCGCCAGCAGCCCCCAGGAGGGAGACGGACCCCGGTATGGCTACACCTTC. It translates to CASSPQEGDGPRYGYTF.

The chain carries TRBV18 and TRBJ2-3, with TRBD2 matching 10 bases. Germline V gives CDR1 KGHSH, CDR2 LQKENI. This CDR3 region has 16 residues. The V gene end was trimmed by 4 bases and the J gene end by 0 bases; junction bases not matched to a gene: 4. The CDR3 region has the DNA TGTGCCAGCTCACTTACTAGCGGGACTAGCACAGATACGCAGTATTTT. The encoded protein is CASSLTSGTSTDTQYF.

This clone was observed once. This rearrangement joins TRBV6-5 to TRBJ1-1; D is unresolved. The germline V gene has CDR1 MNHEY and CDR2 SVGAGI. The CDR3 sequence is 13 residues long. The ends were cut back, 0 bases at V and 4 bases at J, with 6 bases in the middle. Here the CDR3 reads CASSYSWSTEAFF. Written as DNA, the CDR3 is TGTGCCAGCAGTTACTCGTGGAGCACTGAAGCTTTCTTT.

V usage is TRBV19 and J usage is TRBJ1-1, with unresolved D. Germline V gives CDR1 LNHDA, CDR2 SQIVND (reference sequence). Trimming stripped 5 bases from V and 3 bases from J, with 13 bases between. This CDR3 region has 14 residues. CDR3 in amino acids: CASSLYGSDTEAFF. In nucleotides, the CDR3 is TGTGCCAGTAGTCTGTACGGGTCGGACACTGAAGCTTTCTTT.

This clone was observed a few times. The chain recombines TRBV2 with TRBJ1-2; 9 bases fit TRBD1. This CDR3 has 14 residues. Germline lookup yields CDR1 SNHLY and CDR2 FYNNEI. The junction had 5 bases not matched to a gene; V was cut back by 7 bases and J by 2 bases. The DNA of the CDR3 is TGTGCCAGCACCCCGGACAGGGGAAACTATGGCTACACCTTC. Translation: CASTPDRGNYGYTF.

This clone was seen only once. The J gene is TRBJ2-7, the V gene TRBV4-2, with TRBD2 identical over 7 bases. J lost 5 bases, V lost 3 bases, and 7 bases had no gene match. The CDR3 covers 14 residues. Per germline, CDR1 LGHNA and CDR2 YNFKEQ. CDR3 sequence (DNA): TGTGCCAGCAGCCATCCCCCCCTAGCGGACGAGCAGTACTTC. Its translation is CASSHPPLADEQYF.

The chain has TRBV6-5 and TRBJ1-1; D is possibly TRBD1 (5 bases). There are 11 residues in the CDR3. With 6 bases removed from V and 8 bases from J, the gap between germline ends came to 10 bases. Germline V lookup: CDR1 MNHEY, CDR2 SVGAGI. CDR3 nucleotide sequence: TGTGCCAGCAGGGGACTTGACGAAGCTTTCTTT. Translation gives CASRGLDEAFF.

This clone was picked up one time. This sequence joins TRBV24-1 and TRBJ2-7, with D possibly being TRBD2 (5 bases). CDR1 KGHDR and CDR2 SFDVKD come from the germline V gene. V lost 5 bases to trimming and J lost 6 bases, with 10 bases between them. The CDR3 length is 12 residues. The CDR3 nucleotides read TGTGCCACCAGTGGCGGTGAGGGCGAGCAGTACTTC. It codes for CATSGGEGEQYF.

The genes are TRBV6-6 and TRBJ2-1; 11 bases are a match to TRBD2. The V segment lost 10 bases and the J segment 8 bases; nucleotides outside the gene matches: 7. CDR1 and CDR2 from the germline V gene are MNHNY and SVGAGI (reference sequence). The CDR3 sequence is 13 residues long. The CDR3 nucleotides read TGTGCCACCTTGACTAGCGGGATCGATGAGCAGTTCTTC. Translation: CATLTSGIDEQFF.

This clone was counted only a few times. V usage is TRBV7-9 and J usage is TRBJ2-7; a possible D gene is TRBD1 (5 bases). Germline values: CDR1 SEHNR, CDR2 FQNEAQ (reference sequence). V was trimmed by 5 bases and J by 2 bases, leaving 16 bases between them. The CDR3 totals 15 residues. DNA for the CDR3: TGTGCCAGCAGCCAGGTTCAGGGATCGACCTACGAGCAGTACTTC. Its protein product is CASSQVQGSTYEQYF.

The CDR3 bases are TGTGCCACCAGGCTTTTGGGTCTAGCGGGAGACGAGCAGTACTTC. Protein product: CATRLLGLAGDEQYF. V and J are TRBV24-1 and TRBJ2-7; the match to TRBD2 covers 10 bases. The CDR3 spans 15 residues. Germline lookup yields CDR1 KGHDR and CDR2 SFDVKD. J lost 5 bases, V lost 7 bases, and 10 bases had no gene match.

The chain employs TRBV27 and TRBJ1-2; TRBD1 is a possible D gene (5 bases). CDR3 length equals 14 residues. The V gene lost 3 bases and the J gene lost 5 bases, with 13 bases spanning the gap. Germline V gives CDR1 MNHEY, CDR2 SMNVEV (reference sequence). The CDR3 DNA reads TGTGCCAGCAGTTTCAGTCAGGGTCCTTATGGCTACACCTTC. Translated, it gives CASSFSQGPYGYTF.

This chain joins TRBV27 and TRBJ1-2; 7 nucleotides line up with TRBD1. The germline V gene has CDR1 MNHEY and CDR2 SMNVEV (reference sequence). The V gene end was trimmed by 5 bases and the J gene end by 8 bases; junction bases not matched to a gene: 8. This CDR3 is 13 amino acids long. CDR3 sequence reads: CASSPNRGWGYTF. In nucleotides, the CDR3 is TGTGCCAGCAGTCCAAACAGGGGATGGGGCTACACCTTC.

The V and J genes are TRBV3-1 (or the pseudogene TRBV3-2) and TRBJ2-1, with 10 bases that match TRBD2. J lost 5 bases, V lost 6 bases, and 13 bases had no gene match. The germline V gene has CDR1 LGHDT and CDR2 YNNKEL (reference sequence). The CDR3 contains 17 residues. The CDR3, as DNA: TGTGCCAGCAGTCAGATCTTGGGGACTAGCGTAGACAATGAGCAGTTCTTC. This sequence encodes CASSQILGTSVDNEQFF.

The chain is built from TRBV21-1 and TRBJ2-7; the DNA was not used to check the table's D call, TRBD2. TRBV21-1 is a listed pseudogene. The CDR3 is 14 residues long. Here the CDR3 reads CASSKEAGAYEQYF. The CDR3 bases are TGTGCCAGCAGCAAAGAAGCCGGGGCCTACGAGCAGTACTTC.

The V gene is TRBV5-5, the J gene TRBJ1-2; TRBD1 aligns across 11 bases. Germline assignment: CDR1 SGHKS and CDR2 YYEKEE (reference sequence). With V trimmed by 4 bases and J by 7 bases, 6 bases remained unmatched. The CDR3 has 14 residues. CDR3 DNA: TGTGCCAGCAGCCAGGCGGGGACAGGGGGTGGCTACACCTTC. It translates to CASSQAGTGGGYTF.

The chain joins TRBV2 to TRBJ2-7; D may be TRBD2 (5 bases). V lost 10 bases and J 1 base, leaving 11 bases between the germline ends. The CDR3 covers 12 residues. CDR1 and CDR2 from the germline V gene are SNHLY and FYNNEI. The DNA of the CDR3 is TGTGCCATCGCAGGACTTTCCTACGAGCAGTACTTC. Translation: CAIAGLSYEQYF.

The rearrangement joins TRBV7-9 to TRBJ2-7; weak D call: TRBD1 (5 bases). Per the germline V gene, CDR1 is SEHNR and CDR2 is FQNEAQ (reference sequence). Trimming left V 1 base short and J 1 base short, with 14 bases between. The CDR3 consists of 16 residues. CDR3 coding DNA: TGTGCCAGCAGCTTAGTTTCAGGCAGGGCTTCCTACGAGCAGTACTTC. Translating gives CASSLVSGRASYEQYF.

This clone was seen a handful of times. The rearrangement links TRBV5-1 to TRBJ2-7; 13 nucleotides agree with TRBD2. V was clipped by 7 bases and J by 6 bases; unmatched bases: 22. Per germline, CDR1 SGHRS and CDR2 YFSETQ. The CDR3 loop spans 19 amino acids. The CDR3 is CASGQGWTSGSPKGGEQYF. The CDR3 DNA reads as TGCGCCAGCGGACAGGGGTGGACTAGCGGGAGTCCAAAGGGAGGCGAGCAGTACTTC. Full variable domain (missing parts from reference TRBV5-1 and TRBJ2-7): KAGVTQTPRYLIKTRGQQVTLSCSPISGHRSVSWYQQTPGQGLQFLFEYFSETQRNKGNFPGRFSGRQFSNSRSEMNVSTLELGDSALYLCASGQGWTSGSPKGGEQYFGPGTRLTVT.

CDR3 sequence (DNA): TGTGCCAGCAGCCCCAAGGGAGCGAGGGATGAAAAACTGTTTTTT. Its translation: CASSPKGARDEKLFF. The rearrangement joins TRBV9 to TRBJ1-4, with D unclear. This CDR3 region has 15 residues. Germline V lookup: CDR1 SGDLS, CDR2 YYNGEE. Trimming shortened V by 4 bases and J by 6 bases, and 16 bases separated the two germline ends.

The chain couples TRBV2 to TRBJ1-2; 8 positions match TRBD1. V was pared by 4 bases and J by 10 bases, with 5 bases of the junction left unmatched. The CDR3 length is 12 residues. Germline V gives CDR1 SNHLY, CDR2 FYNNEI. The CDR3 sequence: CASSGQGFVYTF. The CDR3 DNA follows: TGTGCCAGCAGTGGACAGGGGTTCGTCTACACCTTC.

The chain is built from TRBV27 and TRBJ2-3; a possible D gene is TRBD2 (6 bases). The CDR3 is 13 amino acids. V was clipped by 9 bases and J by 6 bases, with 16 bases between them. Germline values: CDR1 MNHEY, CDR2 SMNVEV (reference sequence). CDR3 protein: CASQFGGFDTQYF. CDR3 nucleotides: TGTGCCAGTCAATTCGGGGGTTTCGATACGCAGTATTTT.